These 13 T cell receptor beta chains came from one sample sequenced in a study of naive and memory T cell subsets. An equimolar mix of two oligonucleotides served as the beta constant-region primer for TRBC1 and TRBC2. TCRdb processed the UMI-ligation and nested PCR reads anew with MiXCR; each CDR3 protein has one entry. The table lists about 5,700 distinct CDR3 sequences, about 6.4% of them singletons. The sample comprised effector memory CD8+ T cells from blood. Subset described: effector memory, CD45RA- CD27-. Receptor source: a human donor in good health.

This clonotype has a handful of counts. The chain joins TRBV27 to TRBJ2-3; D might be TRBD2 (5 bases). CDR3 length: 13 residues. Germline assignment: CDR1 MNHEY and CDR2 SMNVEV (reference sequence). Trimming pared 8 bases from V and 0 bases from J, leaving 9 bases between. The CDR3 reads CASGRTSTDTQYF. CDR3 nucleotide sequence: TGTGCCAGCGGGAGAACTAGCACAGATACGCAGTATTTT.

There are many counts of this clonotype. The chain joins TRBV9 to TRBJ1-3, with D hard to call. CDR1 and CDR2 (germline): SGDLS, YYNGEE. V lost 0 bases, J lost 4 bases, and 8 bases lay in between. There are 14 residues in the CDR3. The CDR3 region has the DNA TGTGCCAGCAGCGTAGGAGGCGTCGGAAACACCATATATTTT. Protein product: CASSVGGVGNTIYF.

This clonotype is categorized as medium-sized. The chain uses TRBV12-3 or TRBV12-4 and TRBJ1-2, with D perhaps matching TRBD1 (5 bases). Deletions cut 3 bases from V and 4 bases from J, with 12 bases between. The CDR3 loop spans 14 amino acids. The CDR3 loop is CASSFVGDGYGYTF. CDR3 bases: TGTGCCAGCAGTTTCGTTGGGGACGGCTATGGCTACACCTTC.

This clonotype was detected only a few times. This chain joins TRBV6-5 and TRBJ2-3, with D possibly being TRBD1 (6 bases). CDR3 length: 15 amino acids. Germline V gene sequence: CDR1 MNHEY, CDR2 SVGAGI. The ends were cut back, 0 bases at V and 2 bases at J, with 9 bases in the middle. Here the CDR3 reads CASSYSGQITDTQYF. DNA for the CDR3: TGTGCCAGCAGTTACTCCGGACAGATCACAGATACGCAGTATTTT.

In its sample, this clonotype was seen a few times. The rearrangement joins TRBV6-2 or TRBV6-3 to TRBJ2-2; D is perhaps TRBD2 (5 bases). This CDR3 region has 14 residues. Trimming cost V 2 bases and J 6 bases, with 10 bases left between them. Per germline, CDR1 MNHEY and CDR2 SVGEGT. The CDR3 sequence: CASSYGRDPGELFF. The CDR3 bases are TGTGCCAGCAGTTACGGTCGGGATCCCGGGGAGCTGTTTTTT.

The rearrangement uses TRBV20-1 and TRBJ2-7, with 10 bases fitting TRBD1. Germline V gives CDR1 DFQATT, CDR2 SNEGSKA (reference sequence). Losses at the gene ends were 1 base for V and 2 bases for J; bases not matched to a gene: 2. The CDR3 sequence is 14 residues long. The CDR3, as DNA: TGCAGTGCTAGAGCCGGGACAGGGGCCTACGAGCAGTACTTC. It encodes CSARAGTGAYEQYF.

This clonotype came up many times. The chain carries TRBV7-8 and TRBJ2-3; 7 bases align to TRBD2. CDR3 length: 15 amino acids. V was clipped by 6 bases and J by 1 base; unmatched bases: 7. Germline V lookup: CDR1 SGHVS, CDR2 FQNEAQ. CDR3 coding DNA: TGTGCCAGCAGACCGCGGGGGTGGGGCACAGATACGCAGTATTTT. This encodes CASRPRGWGTDTQYF.

This clonotype was seen at least ten times. The chain couples TRBV7-7 to TRBJ2-1; 7 bases fit TRBD2. This CDR3 is built from 20 residues. Germline V lookup: CDR1 SSHAT, CDR2 FNYEAQ (reference sequence). After removal of 5 bases from V and 7 bases from J, the junction contained 26 bases not matched to a gene. The CDR3 region has the DNA TGTGCCAGCAGCGCCCGGGACTACACCGAAACCCGGGGGGATGTGAATGAGCAGTTCTTC. Translating it yields CASSARDYTETRGDVNEQFF.

This clonotype was found many times. Here the CDR3 DNA reads TGTGCCAGCTCCAACCCGACGGAGCAGTTCTTC. It is translated as CASSNPTEQFF. The chain combines TRBV6-2 or TRBV6-3 with TRBJ2-1; D remains ambiguous. Germline V gene lookup returns CDR1 MNHEY and CDR2 SVGEGT. The CDR3 totals 11 residues. The V and J ends lost 8 bases and 10 bases respectively, with 12 bases between them.

This clonotype was counted at least ten times. The chain uses TRBV6-2 or TRBV6-3 and TRBJ2-1; D gene unclear. Trimming left V 3 bases short and J 5 bases short, with 8 bases between. Germline V gene lookup returns CDR1 MNHEY and CDR2 SVGEGT. The CDR3 runs to 13 residues. CDR3 sequence: CASSYRENNEQFF. As DNA, the CDR3 is TGTGCCAGCAGTTATCGAGAGAACAATGAGCAGTTCTTC.

A few counts support this clonotype. V usage is TRBV4-3 and J usage is TRBJ2-2; D call uncertain. CDR3 length equals 15 residues. Germline values: CDR1 LGHNA, CDR2 YSLEER. V was shortened by 0 bases and J by 5 bases, with 10 bases between the two germline ends. CDR3 amino acids: CASSQDKSATGELFF. The CDR3, as DNA: TGCGCCAGCAGCCAAGATAAGTCCGCGACCGGGGAGCTGTTTTTT.

The sample holds many counts of this clonotype. The chain carries TRBV6-2 or TRBV6-3 and TRBJ2-6; D unclear. The germline V gene encodes CDR1 MNHEY and CDR2 SVGEGT. V dropped 7 bases and J dropped 0 bases, with 13 bases sitting between them. There are 16 residues in the CDR3. Written as DNA, the CDR3 is TGTGCCAGCAACAACCTCGAGGACTCTGGGGCCAACGTCCTGACTTTC. Residues: CASNNLEDSGANVLTF.

This clonotype was seen a handful of times. This chain uses TRBV14 with TRBJ2-6; 9 bases agree with TRBD2. Trimming cost V 1 base and J 2 bases; bases outside gene matches: 6. The CDR3 totals 18 residues. Per the germline V gene, CDR1 is SGHDN and CDR2 is FVKESK. The DNA of the CDR3 is TGTGCCAGCAGCCAAGGACCTAGCGGGACGGCTGGGGCCAACGTCCTGACTTTC. Residues: CASSQGPSGTAGANVLTF.